The 9 T cell receptor beta chains below all came from one sample that was sequenced in a study of blood T cells in healthy people across ages. A second PCR of 7 to 11 cycles used a sample-barcoded 5' primer and a J-beta primer mix. MiXCR was run by TCRdb on the 5' RACE reads, yielding one entry per CDR3 protein. The data hold around 820,000 distinct CDR3 sequences, with approximately 25% observed a single time. This same sample was also taken into another study, of T cells of mothers and their children.

The specimen sequenced was blood. These receptors all come from a boy younger than 18 in good health.

V is TRBV7-9 and J is TRBJ2-1; 7 bases map to TRBD2. Trimming removed 7 bases from V and 7 bases from J; junction bases left unmatched: 7. Germline V gives CDR1 SEHNR, CDR2 FQNEAQ (reference sequence). CDR3 length equals 13 residues. Written as DNA, the CDR3 is TGTGCCAGCACCCTAAGCGGGGAGAATGAGCAGTTCTTC. Translated, it gives CASTLSGENEQFF.

This clonotype was observed a handful of times. The chain couples TRBV28 to TRBJ1-4; D gene uncertain. V lost 5 bases and J lost 7, with 17 bases in between. The germline V gene encodes CDR1 MDHEN and CDR2 SYDVKM. The CDR3 is 15 amino acids. This CDR3 reads CASSSPGVVSEKLFF. The DNA of the CDR3 is TGTGCCAGCAGTAGCCCCGGGGTAGTCAGTGAAAAACTGTTTTTT.

This clonotype was picked up a small number of times. The chain joins TRBV7-9 to TRBJ2-3; no definite D call. V dropped 3 bases and J dropped 8 bases, with 9 bases sitting between them. CDR1 and CDR2 (germline): SEHNR, FQNEAQ (reference sequence). The CDR3 totals 12 residues. The CDR3 spells CASSFLLGTQYF. The CDR3 DNA is TGTGCCAGCAGCTTTTTGTTAGGTACGCAGTATTTT.

This chain joins TRBV3-1 and TRBJ1-1; 7 nucleotides line up with TRBD1. The CDR3 runs to 18 residues. Germline V gives CDR1 LGHDT, CDR2 YNNKEL (reference sequence). The V gene end was trimmed by 2 bases and the J gene end by 6 bases; junction bases not matched to a gene: 18. The CDR3 here is CASSQFLLSGGLDAEAFF. The CDR3 DNA reads as TGTGCCAGCAGCCAATTTCTGCTCTCAGGGGGATTAGACGCTGAAGCTTTCTTT.

The chain links TRBV12-3 or TRBV12-4 to TRBJ2-2; D remains unclear. V was cut by 2 bases and J by 4 bases, with 26 bases left in between. The CDR3 extends over 20 amino acids. CDR3 bases: TGTGCCAGCAGTTTATTTTTTGACGGGCTGGAGATTGTCCCCACCGGGGAGCTGTTTTTT. It is translated as CASSLFFDGLEIVPTGELFF.

The chain employs TRBV27 and TRBJ2-1; tentative D call: TRBD2 (5 bases). The length of the CDR3 is 15 residues. Trimming left V 0 bases short and J 7 bases short, with 13 bases between. In germline, CDR1 is MNHEY, CDR2 SMNVEV (reference sequence). This CDR3 is CASSLSEGSLNEQFF. CDR3 DNA: TGTGCCAGCAGTTTATCTGAGGGTAGCTTAAATGAGCAGTTCTTC.

This clonotype was seen more than once but under ten times. This chain joins TRBV7-9 and TRBJ2-5, with 10 bases lining up with TRBD1. V lost 3 bases, J lost 4 bases, and 14 bases stayed unmatched. CDR1 and CDR2 from the germline V gene are SEHNR and FQNEAQ (reference sequence). CDR3 length equals 18 residues. The CDR3 here is CASSFLTRTGGFVETQYF. CDR3 nucleotides: TGTGCCAGCAGCTTTCTTACGCGGACAGGGGGTTTCGTAGAGACCCAGTACTTC.

In this sample, this clonotype turned up once. A read error may produce the germline difference seen at one junction end. The chain joins TRBV30 to TRBJ1-1; 7 bases line up with TRBD1. The CDR3 covers 14 residues. CDR1 and CDR2 (germline): GTSNPN, SVGIG (reference sequence). The CDR3 region is CAWLWPYRGAEVFF. Here the CDR3 DNA reads TGTGCCTGGTTATGGCCCTACAGGGGAGCTGAAGTTTTCTTT.

The chain couples TRBV7-2 to TRBJ2-3, with 7 nucleotides matching TRBD1. J gave up 2 bases and V 6 bases, and 8 bases lay outside the gene matches. The CDR3 runs to 15 residues. CDR1 is SGHTA and CDR2 is FQGNSA in the germline V gene. The CDR3 DNA is TGTGCCAGCAGTCCAACAGGGGCCATCACAGATACGCAGTATTTT. Its translation is CASSPTGAITDTQYF.